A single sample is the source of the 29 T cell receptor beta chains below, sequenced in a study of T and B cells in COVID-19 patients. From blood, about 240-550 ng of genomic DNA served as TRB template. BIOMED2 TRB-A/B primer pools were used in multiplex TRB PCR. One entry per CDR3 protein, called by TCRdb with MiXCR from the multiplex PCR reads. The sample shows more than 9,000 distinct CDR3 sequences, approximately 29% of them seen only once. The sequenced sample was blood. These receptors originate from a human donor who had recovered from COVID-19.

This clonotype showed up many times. CDR3 nucleotide sequence: TGTGCCATCAGCCCAGGGACAGGGGGCCGAGAGCAGTACGTC. Protein product: CAISPGTGGREQYV. The chain recombines TRBV10-3 with TRBJ2-7; 12 bases map to TRBD1. Germline CDR1 ENHRY, CDR2 SYGVKD. There are 14 residues in the CDR3. Losses at the gene ends were 6 bases for V and 7 bases for J; bases not matched to a gene: 7.

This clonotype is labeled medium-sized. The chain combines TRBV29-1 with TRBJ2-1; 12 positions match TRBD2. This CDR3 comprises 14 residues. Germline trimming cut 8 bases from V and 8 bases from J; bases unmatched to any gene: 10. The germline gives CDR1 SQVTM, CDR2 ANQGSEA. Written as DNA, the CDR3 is TGCAGCTACTTTACTAGCGGGAGGAGCGATGAGCAGTTCTTC. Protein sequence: CSYFTSGRSDEQFF.

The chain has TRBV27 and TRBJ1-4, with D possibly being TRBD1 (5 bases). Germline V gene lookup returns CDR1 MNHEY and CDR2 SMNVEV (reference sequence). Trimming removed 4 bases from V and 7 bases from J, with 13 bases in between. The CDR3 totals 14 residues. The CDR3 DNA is TGTGCCAGCAGTTCAGCCGGGACGGGTGAAAAACTGTTTTTT. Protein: CASSSAGTGEKLFF.

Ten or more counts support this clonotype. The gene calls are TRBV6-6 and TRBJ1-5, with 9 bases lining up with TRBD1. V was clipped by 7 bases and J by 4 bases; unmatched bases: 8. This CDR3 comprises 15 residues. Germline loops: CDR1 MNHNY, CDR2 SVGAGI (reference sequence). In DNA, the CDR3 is TGTGCCAGCACCATGGGGACAGGGAGGAATCAGCCCCAGCATTTT. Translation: CASTMGTGRNQPQHF.

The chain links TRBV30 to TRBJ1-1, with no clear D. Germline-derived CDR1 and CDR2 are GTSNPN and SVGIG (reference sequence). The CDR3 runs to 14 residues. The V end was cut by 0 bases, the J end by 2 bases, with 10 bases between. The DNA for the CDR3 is TGTGCCTGGAGTGTAATGGTAGGAAACACTGAAGCTTTCTTT. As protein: CAWSVMVGNTEAFF.

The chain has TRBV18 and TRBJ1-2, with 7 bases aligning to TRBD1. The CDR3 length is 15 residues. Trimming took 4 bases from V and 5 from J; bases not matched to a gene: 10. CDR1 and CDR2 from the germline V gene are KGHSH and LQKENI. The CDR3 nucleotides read TGTGCCAGCTCACATCAACCCGGGACAGTTTATGGCTACACCTTC. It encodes CASSHQPGTVYGYTF.

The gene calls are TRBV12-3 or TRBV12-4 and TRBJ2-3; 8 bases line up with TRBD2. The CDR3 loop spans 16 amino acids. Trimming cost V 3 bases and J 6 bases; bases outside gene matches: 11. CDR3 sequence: CASSLGGGGPVDTQYF. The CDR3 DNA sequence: TGTGCCAGCAGTTTGGGTGGCGGGGGGCCGGTGGATACGCAGTATTTT.

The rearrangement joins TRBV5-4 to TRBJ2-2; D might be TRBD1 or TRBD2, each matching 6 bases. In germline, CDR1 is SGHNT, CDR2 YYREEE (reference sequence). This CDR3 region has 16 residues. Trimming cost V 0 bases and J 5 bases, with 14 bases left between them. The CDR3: CASSLGGAGLTGELFF. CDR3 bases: TGTGCCAGCAGCTTGGGGGGGGCAGGATTGACCGGGGAGCTGTTTTTT.

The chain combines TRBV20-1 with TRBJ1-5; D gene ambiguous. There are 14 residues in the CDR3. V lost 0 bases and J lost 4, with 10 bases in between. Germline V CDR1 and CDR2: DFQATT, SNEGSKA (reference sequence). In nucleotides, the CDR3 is TGCAGTGCTAGAGATCGGACGGGAAATCAGCCCCAGCATTTT. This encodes CSARDRTGNQPQHF.

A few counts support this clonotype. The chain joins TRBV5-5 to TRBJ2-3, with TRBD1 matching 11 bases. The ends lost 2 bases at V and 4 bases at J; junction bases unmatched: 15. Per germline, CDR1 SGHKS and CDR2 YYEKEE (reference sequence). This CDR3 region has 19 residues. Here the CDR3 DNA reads TGTGCCAGCAGCTTAGGACAGGGGGCGGCGGGAGGCCTAGCAGATACGCAGTATTTT. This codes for CASSLGQGAAGGLADTQYF.

In DNA form, the CDR3 reads TGTGGGGGCCTCGGATCAAACGAGCAGTACGTC. It specifies CGGLGSNEQYV. V gene TRBV27 combines with J gene TRBJ2-7; D perhaps matches TRBD1 (5 bases). The CDR3 contains 11 residues. Germline V CDR1 and CDR2: MNHEY, SMNVEV (reference sequence).

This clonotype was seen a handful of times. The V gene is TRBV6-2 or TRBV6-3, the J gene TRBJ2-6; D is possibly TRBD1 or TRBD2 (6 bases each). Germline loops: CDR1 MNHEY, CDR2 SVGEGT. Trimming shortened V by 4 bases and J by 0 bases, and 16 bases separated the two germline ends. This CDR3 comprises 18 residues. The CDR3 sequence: CASSSWLGGSSGANVLTF. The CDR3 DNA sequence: TGTGCCAGCAGTTCCTGGTTAGGGGGGAGCTCTGGGGCCAACGTCCTGACTTTC.

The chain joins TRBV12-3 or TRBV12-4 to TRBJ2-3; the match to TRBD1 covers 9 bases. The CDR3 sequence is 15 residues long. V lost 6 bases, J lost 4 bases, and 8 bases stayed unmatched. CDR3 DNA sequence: TGTGCCAGCAGACGGAACAGGGGGCAGCCAGATACGCAGTATTTT. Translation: CASRRNRGQPDTQYF.

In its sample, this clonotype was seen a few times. The CDR3 spells CASNQPGQITGELFF. The CDR3 DNA sequence: TGTGCCAGCAACCAACCAGGACAGATCACCGGGGAGCTGTTTTTT. This chain uses TRBV5-4 with TRBJ2-2; D possibly corresponds to TRBD1 (6 bases). Germline assignment: CDR1 SGHNT and CDR2 YYREEE (reference sequence). The CDR3 contains 15 residues. V lost 6 bases, J lost 4 bases, and 16 bases lay in between.

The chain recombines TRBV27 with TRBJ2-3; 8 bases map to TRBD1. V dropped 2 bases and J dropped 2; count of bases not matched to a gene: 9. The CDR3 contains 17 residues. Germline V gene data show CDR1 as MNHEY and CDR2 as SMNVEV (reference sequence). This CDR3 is CASSLRAGQVNTDTQYF. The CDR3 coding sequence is TGTGCCAGCAGTTTAAGGGCGGGACAGGTGAACACAGATACGCAGTATTTT.

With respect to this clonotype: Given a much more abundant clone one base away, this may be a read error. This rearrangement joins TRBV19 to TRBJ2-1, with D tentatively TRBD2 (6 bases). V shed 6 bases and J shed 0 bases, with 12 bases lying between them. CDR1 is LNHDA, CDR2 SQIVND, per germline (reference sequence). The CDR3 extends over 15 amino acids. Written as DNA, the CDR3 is TGTGCCAGTAGCGACGGGGGTAGCTCCTACAATGAGCAGTTCTTC. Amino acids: CASSDGGSSYNEQFF.

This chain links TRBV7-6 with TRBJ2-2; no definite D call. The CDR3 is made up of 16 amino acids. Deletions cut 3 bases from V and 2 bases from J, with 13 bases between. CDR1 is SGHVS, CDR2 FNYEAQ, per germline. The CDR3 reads CASSFRTGPNTGELFF. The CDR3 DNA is TGTGCCAGCAGCTTTCGGACCGGGCCAAACACCGGGGAGCTGTTTTTT.

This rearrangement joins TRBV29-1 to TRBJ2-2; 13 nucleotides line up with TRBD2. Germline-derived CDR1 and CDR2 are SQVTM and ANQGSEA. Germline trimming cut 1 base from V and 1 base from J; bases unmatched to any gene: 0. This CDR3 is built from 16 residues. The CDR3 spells CSVEGLAGGNTGELFF. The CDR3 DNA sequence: TGCAGCGTTGAAGGACTAGCGGGAGGGAACACCGGGGAGCTGTTTTTT.

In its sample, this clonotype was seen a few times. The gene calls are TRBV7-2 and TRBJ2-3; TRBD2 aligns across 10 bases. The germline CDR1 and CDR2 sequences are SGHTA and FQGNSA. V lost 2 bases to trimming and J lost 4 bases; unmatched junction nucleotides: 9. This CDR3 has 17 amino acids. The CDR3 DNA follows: TGTGCCAGCAGCTTATCGGTTAGGACTAGCGGACCAGATACGCAGTATTTT. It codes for CASSLSVRTSGPDTQYF. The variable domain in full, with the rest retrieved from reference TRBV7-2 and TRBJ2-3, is GAGVSQSPSNKVTEKGKDVELRCDPISGHTALYWYRQSLGQGLEFLIYFQGNSAPDKSGLPSDRFSAERTGGSVSTLTIQRTQQEDSAVYLCASSLSVRTSGPDTQYFGPGTRLTVL.

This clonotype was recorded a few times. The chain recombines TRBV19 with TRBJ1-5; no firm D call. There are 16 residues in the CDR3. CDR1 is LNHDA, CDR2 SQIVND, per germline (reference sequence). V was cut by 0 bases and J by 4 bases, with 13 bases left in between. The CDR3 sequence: CASSIEEPKANQPQHF. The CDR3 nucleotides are TGTGCCAGTAGTATAGAAGAACCCAAGGCGAATCAGCCCCAGCATTTT.

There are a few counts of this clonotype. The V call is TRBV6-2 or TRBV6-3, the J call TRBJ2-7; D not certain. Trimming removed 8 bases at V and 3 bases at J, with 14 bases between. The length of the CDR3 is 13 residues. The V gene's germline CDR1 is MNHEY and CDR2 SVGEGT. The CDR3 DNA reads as TGTGCCAGCCAAGCCAGCTGGAGCTACGAGCAGTACTTC. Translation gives CASQASWSYEQYF.

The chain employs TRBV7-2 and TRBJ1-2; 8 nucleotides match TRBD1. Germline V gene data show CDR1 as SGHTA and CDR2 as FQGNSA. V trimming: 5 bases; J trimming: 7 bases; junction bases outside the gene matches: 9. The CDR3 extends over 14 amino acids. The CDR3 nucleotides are TGTGCCAGCAGCATAAGACAGCAGGGGGCTGGCTACACCTTC. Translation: CASSIRQQGAGYTF.

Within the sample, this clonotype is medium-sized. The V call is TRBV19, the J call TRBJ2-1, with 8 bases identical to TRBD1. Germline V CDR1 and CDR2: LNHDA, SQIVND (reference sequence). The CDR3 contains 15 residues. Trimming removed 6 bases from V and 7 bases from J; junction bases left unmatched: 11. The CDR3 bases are TGTGCCAGTAGGCGACCGGGACAGGTAGTAAATGAGCAGTTCTTC. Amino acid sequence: CASRRPGQVVNEQFF.

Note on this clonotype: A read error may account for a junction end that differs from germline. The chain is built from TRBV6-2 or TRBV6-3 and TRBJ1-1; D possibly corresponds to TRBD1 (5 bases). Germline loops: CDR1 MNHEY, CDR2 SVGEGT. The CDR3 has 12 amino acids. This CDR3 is CASSPRGREYLF. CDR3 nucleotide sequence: TGTGCCAGCAGCCCCCGAGGCAGGGAGTATCTCTTT.

Here the CDR3 DNA reads TGTGCCATCAGTGAATCCGGGACCAGCCCGTTCTTC. It yields the protein CAISESGTSPFF. The chain employs TRBV10-3 and TRBJ2-1; D may be TRBD1 or TRBD2 (5 bases each). CDR3 length: 12 amino acids. Per the germline V gene, CDR1 is ENHRY and CDR2 is SYGVKD. Trimming shortened V by 3 bases and J by 15 bases, and 15 bases separated the two germline ends.

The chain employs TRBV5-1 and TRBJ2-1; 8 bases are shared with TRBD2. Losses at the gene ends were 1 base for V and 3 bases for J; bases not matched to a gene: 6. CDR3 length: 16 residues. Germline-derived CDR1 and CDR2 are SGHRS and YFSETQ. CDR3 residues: CASSLLAGKIYNEQFF. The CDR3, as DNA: TGCGCCAGCAGCTTGCTAGCGGGTAAGATCTACAATGAGCAGTTCTTC.

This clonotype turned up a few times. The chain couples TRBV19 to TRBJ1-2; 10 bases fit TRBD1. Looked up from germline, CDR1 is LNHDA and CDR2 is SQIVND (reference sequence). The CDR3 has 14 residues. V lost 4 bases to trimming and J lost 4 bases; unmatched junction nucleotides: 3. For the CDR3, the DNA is TGTGCCAGTAGTAAAGGGACAGGGGCCTATGGCTACACCTTC. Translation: CASSKGTGAYGYTF.

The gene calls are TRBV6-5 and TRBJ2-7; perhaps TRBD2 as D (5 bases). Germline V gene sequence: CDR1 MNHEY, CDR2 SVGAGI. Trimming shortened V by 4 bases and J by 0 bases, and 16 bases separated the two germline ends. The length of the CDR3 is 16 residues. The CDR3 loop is CASSSVGSGLSYEQYF. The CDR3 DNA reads TGTGCCAGCAGTTCTGTTGGGAGCGGACTCTCCTACGAGCAGTACTTC.

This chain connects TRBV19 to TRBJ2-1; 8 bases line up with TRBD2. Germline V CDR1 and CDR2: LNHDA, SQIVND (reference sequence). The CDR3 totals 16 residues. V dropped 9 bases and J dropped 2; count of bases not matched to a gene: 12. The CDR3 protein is CASSEFDSGAYNEQFF. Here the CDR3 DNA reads TGTGCCAGCAGTGAATTTGATAGCGGGGCCTACAATGAGCAGTTCTTC.